This note documents a single T cell receptor (beta chain) sequence. Its antigen target is currently unknown. Sequencing was performed on an Illumina HiSeq 2000. TCR beta cDNA libraries were made by 5'RACE template switching that added a universal primer site and unique molecular identifiers. cDNA synthesis was primed from the TCR beta constant segment and was followed by two successive PCR amplification steps. Concerning the study's data processing: MIGEC handled demultiplexing of the reads and grouping by UMI, while MiTCR was used to assemble and quantify clonotypes. To remove erroneous sequences, TCR cDNA sequences were retained only when supported by two or more reads. The tcR package was used for downstream repertoire analysis, with clonotypes matched between fractions based on CDR3 nucleotide sequence plus V segment. VDJmatch was used to annotate antigen specificity against VDJdb, with one amino acid substitution in CDR3 allowed. After TCRdb reprocessed the reads, each CDR3 protein sequence was kept as one row, without DNA. The V and J calls reflect TCRdb's pipeline rather than the authors' work. The table of this sample itemizes some 460,000 distinct CDR3 sequences. The ten biggest clones cover almost 1.5% of the sample.

The data derive from a study of T cells expressing NK-cell markers (dated by TCRdb to 2020 to 2022). About the full investigation: TCR beta-chain repertoires were profiled in sorted CD3+CD56+NKG2C+, CD3+CD56+NKG2C- and CD3+CD56-NKG2C+ T-cell subsets from seven or eight donors. Among the eight sequenced donors, only one was HCMV-seronegative, while the other seven were HCMV-seropositive. All eight donors whose samples were sequenced were randomly selected healthy volunteers, three of them men and five women. The libraries were sequenced on Illumina HiSeq 2000/2500, MiSeq or NextSeq, producing 2 x 150 bp reads. Points the paper makes about the study in general: Those dominant clonotypes were again the most abundant among CD3+CD56-NKG2C+ cells in a handful of donors, at roughly 28.3-60.1%. In several donors, the dominant CD3+CD56+NKG2C+ clonotypes were found to rank among the top 10 CD8+ clonotypes and to make up 1.0-7.0% of CD8+ T cells. It remained unclear whether the expanded NKG2C-expressing T cell clones were specific for HCMV antigens.

HCMV serostatus was determined by detecting HCMV-specific IgG in serum with a commercial ELISA kit. Peripheral blood mononuclear cells were isolated from blood by Ficoll density gradient centrifugation. CDR1 and CDR2 are drawn from the germline V gene: SGHNT, YENEEA. The CDR3 goes from the cysteine to the phenylalanine over 16 residues. DNA is not recorded here. The TCR comes from a woman aged 50 to 65 in good health. Donor details come from another sample of the same person, matched by shared clones. Recombination connected TRBV11-3 to TRBJ2-1; TCRdb lists TRBD2, though no DNA is available to test this call. Sequencing used blood T cells: a sorted CD56 or NKG2C T cell subset, CD4+ or CD8+ T cells, or bulk PBMC T cells (not recorded which). CDR3 sequence: CASSIRTSGRAGEQFF.